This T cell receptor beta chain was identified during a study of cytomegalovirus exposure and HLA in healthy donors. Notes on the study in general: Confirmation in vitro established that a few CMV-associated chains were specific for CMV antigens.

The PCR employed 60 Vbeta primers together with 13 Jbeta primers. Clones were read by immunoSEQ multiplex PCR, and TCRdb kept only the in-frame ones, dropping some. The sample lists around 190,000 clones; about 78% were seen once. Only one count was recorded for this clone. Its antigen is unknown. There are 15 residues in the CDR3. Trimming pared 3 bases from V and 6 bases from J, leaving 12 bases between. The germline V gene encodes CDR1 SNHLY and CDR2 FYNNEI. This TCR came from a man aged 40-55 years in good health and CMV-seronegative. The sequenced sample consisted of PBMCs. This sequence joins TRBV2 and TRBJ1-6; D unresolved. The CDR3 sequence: CASSDSARPNSPLHF. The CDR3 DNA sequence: TGTGCCAGCAGTGATTCTGCCAGGCCTAATTCACCCCTCCACTTT.